A single sample is the source of the 3 T cell receptor beta chains below, sequenced in a study of cytomegalovirus exposure and HLA in healthy donors. PCR used 60 Vbeta primers and 13 Jbeta primers. Repertoires were generated with immunoSEQ multiplex PCR, while TCRdb's copy carries only in-frame clones and drops some. Of around 210,000 clones in the sample, more than 75% were seen once. The source material was PBMCs. The receptors stem from a girl between 2 and 10 years old in good health and CMV-seronegative.

The rearrangement links TRBV18 to TRBJ2-1, with 8 bases fitting TRBD1. The CDR3 is made up of 17 amino acids. V lost 3 bases to trimming and J lost 0 bases; unmatched junction nucleotides: 7. Germline CDR1 is KGHSH and CDR2 is LQKENI. DNA of the CDR3: TGTGCCAGCTCACCCCTGACAGGGGCTAGCTCCTACAATGAGCAGTTCTTC. It codes for CASSPLTGASSYNEQFF.

The chain recombines TRBV4-2 with TRBJ1-1; 7 nucleotides align to TRBD1. The V segment lost 2 bases and the J segment 3 bases; nucleotides outside the gene matches: 9. The V gene's germline CDR1 is LGHNA and CDR2 YNFKEQ. The length of the CDR3 is 16 residues. This CDR3 is CASSQSRDRDHTEAFF. The CDR3 coding sequence is TGTGCCAGCAGCCAATCGAGAGACAGGGACCACACTGAAGCTTTCTTT.

The genes are TRBV6-5 and TRBJ1-5; D perhaps matches TRBD1 (5 bases). The CDR3 extends over 15 amino acids. The germline V and J ends were trimmed by 0 bases and 3 bases, with 9 bases remaining between them. Germline V gene lookup returns CDR1 MNHEY and CDR2 SVGAGI. The DNA for the CDR3 is TGTGCCAGCAGTTACTCTTCGGGGGTCAATCAGCCCCAGCATTTT. It encodes CASSYSSGVNQPQHF.